A single sample gave rise to the 15 T cell receptor beta chains below, sequenced in a study of blood T cell repertoires in COVID-19. Generated by immunoSEQ multiplex PCR, the TCRdb table keeps only in-frame clones and is missing some. Counted here are hundreds of thousands of clones, 88% occurring once; the ten biggest clones make up 3%. The sequenced material came from PBMCs or T cells enriched from blood (not recorded which). The receptors shown here come from a woman aged 50 to 65 who had recovered from COVID-19.

The DNA of the CDR3 is TGTGCCAGCAGTTCCCCCCGAGAGAGGGTTTTCGATAATTCACCCCTCCACTTT. Translated, it gives CASSSPRERVFDNSPLHF. This chain connects TRBV6-2 or TRBV6-3 to TRBJ1-6; D unresolved. Germline V gene lookup returns CDR1 MNHEY and CDR2 SVGEGT. Trimming took off 4 bases at V and 5 bases at J, with 21 bases between the two ends. The CDR3 length is 18 residues.

The chain uses TRBV27 and TRBJ2-7; TRBD2 is a possible D gene (6 bases). Germline CDR1 reads MNHEY; CDR2 reads SMNVEV (reference sequence). The CDR3 spans 13 residues. Trimming removed 5 bases from V and 0 bases from J, with 8 bases in between. CDR3 bases: TGTGCCAGCAGTCGCGGGATCTCCTACGAGCAGTACTTC. It specifies CASSRGISYEQYF.

CDR3 region: CASLRDRDSPLHF. The CDR3 coding sequence is TGTGCCAGTCTCCGAGACAGAGATTCACCCCTCCACTTT. The rearrangement uses TRBV25-1 and TRBJ1-6; tentative D call: TRBD1 (5 bases). The CDR3 has 13 residues. CDR1 MGHDK and CDR2 SYGVNS come from the germline V gene. V lost 9 bases to trimming and J lost 8 bases, with 14 bases between them.

This clone appeared a single time. J is TRBJ2-7 and V is TRBV9; D unclear. V was clipped by 1 base and J by 7 bases, with 18 bases between them. In germline, CDR1 is SGDLS, CDR2 YYNGEE. This CDR3 is 15 amino acids long. CDR3 residues: CASSVLPTTLSEQYF. The CDR3 DNA sequence: TGTGCCAGCAGCGTACTCCCAACGACACTTTCGGAGCAGTACTTC.

The V and J genes are TRBV28 and TRBJ1-1, with unresolved D. The CDR3 runs 14 residues. The germline V gene encodes CDR1 MDHEN and CDR2 SYDVKM. V lost 1 base to trimming and J lost 1 base, with 7 bases between them. The CDR3 loop is CASSLFLRNTEAFF. DNA of the CDR3: TGTGCCAGCAGTTTATTTCTCAGGAACACTGAAGCTTTCTTT.

This chain connects TRBV19 to TRBJ1-1; D gene unclear. Trimming cost V 3 bases and J 1 base, with 6 bases left between them. CDR1 LNHDA and CDR2 SQIVND come from the germline V gene (reference sequence). The CDR3 loop spans 13 amino acids. In DNA, the CDR3 is TGTGCCAGTAGTATGGAGTCGAACACTGAAGCTTTCTTT. It encodes CASSMESNTEAFF.

This sequence joins TRBV10-2 and TRBJ1-1, with 7 bases identical to TRBD1. Germline loops: CDR1 WSHSY, CDR2 SAAADI. The V and J ends lost 2 bases and 4 bases, in that order; junction bases with no gene match: 7. The CDR3 runs to 15 residues. CDR3 bases: TGCGCCAGCAGTGAGAGGGACAGTATGGGCACTGAAGCTTTCTTT. As protein: CASSERDSMGTEAFF.

The J gene is TRBJ2-1, the V gene TRBV7-2, with 9 positions matching TRBD2. Trimming cost V 1 base and J 9 bases; bases outside gene matches: 10. This CDR3 contains 16 residues. Germline V gives CDR1 SGHTA, CDR2 FQGNSA. The CDR3 nucleotides are TGTGCCAGCAGCTTAGTGGGGGTAGCGGGAGCTGGTGAGCAGTTCTTC. Amino acid sequence: CASSLVGVAGAGEQFF.

The V and J genes are TRBV12-3 or TRBV12-4 and TRBJ2-1; D unresolved. The V and J ends lost 7 bases and 3 bases respectively, with 7 bases between them. The CDR3 totals 12 residues. CDR3 coding DNA: TGTGCCAGCAAGCCCGGCTACAATGAGCAGTTCTTC. Encoded protein: CASKPGYNEQFF.

This chain joins TRBV27 and TRBJ2-7, with 9 bases matching TRBD2. With V trimmed by 7 bases and J by 7 bases, 14 bases remained unmatched. Germline V CDR1 and CDR2: MNHEY, SMNVEV (reference sequence). This CDR3 contains 15 residues. The CDR3 DNA sequence: TGTGCCAGCATTTCCAGCGGGAGGTCAAGGGGAGAGCAGTACTTC. It is translated as CASISSGRSRGEQYF.

Turning to this clone: Other DNA sequences from this sample encode an identical CDR3 as well. The CDR3 reads CASSFTGANYGYTF. The CDR3 DNA is TGTGCCAGCAGTTTCACAGGTGCGAACTATGGCTACACCTTC. The chain recombines TRBV28 with TRBJ1-2; tentative D call: TRBD1 (5 bases). The V gene's germline CDR1 is MDHEN and CDR2 SYDVKM. Trimming left V 3 bases short and J 2 bases short, with 10 bases between. The CDR3 length is 14 residues.

This chain joins TRBV12-3 or TRBV12-4 and TRBJ1-6; D call uncertain. V was trimmed by 6 bases and J by 6 bases, leaving 6 bases between them. The CDR3 totals 12 residues. CDR3 bases: TGTGCCAGCAGCCTAACTAATTCACCCCTCCACTTT. Translation: CASSLTNSPLHF.

This chain connects TRBV7-2 to TRBJ2-2; 14 nucleotides line up with TRBD2. Germline loops: CDR1 SGHTA, CDR2 FQGNSA. Germline trimming cut 5 bases from V and 0 bases from J; bases unmatched to any gene: 2. This CDR3 is built from 17 residues. CDR3 residues: CASSRTSGRTNTGELFF. The CDR3 DNA reads TGTGCCAGCAGCCGGACTAGCGGGAGGACGAACACCGGGGAGCTGTTTTTT. Filled out from reference TRBV7-2 and TRBJ2-2, the complete variable domain reads GAGVSQSPSNKVTEKGKDVELRCDPISGHTALYWYRQSLGQGLEFLIYFQGNSAPDKSGLPSDRFSAERTGGSVSTLTIQRTQQEDSAVYLCASSRTSGRTNTGELFFGEGSRLTVL.

The rearrangement links TRBV7-8 to TRBJ1-2; D is unresolved. V was pared by 1 base and J by 4 bases, with 10 bases between. Germline V gene lookup returns CDR1 SGHVS and CDR2 FQNEAQ. This CDR3 spans 14 amino acids. The CDR3 nucleotides are TGTGCCAGCAGCTTAGGGGTACAGACCTATGGCTACACCTTC. It specifies CASSLGVQTYGYTF.

The gene calls are TRBV7-3 and TRBJ2-5; perhaps TRBD1 as D (6 bases). The CDR3 extends over 13 amino acids. Per germline, CDR1 SGHTA and CDR2 FQGTGA. Trimming stripped 1 base from V and 3 bases from J, with 6 bases between. CDR3 residues: CASSLNREETQYF. CDR3 sequence (DNA): TGTGCCAGCAGCTTAAACAGGGAAGAGACCCAGTACTTC.